This T cell receptor (beta chain) was documented in a study of T cells after posttransplantation cyclophosphamide. About this clone: The antigen is unknown.

Findings and limits, study-wide: Donor CD8+ memory clones often dominated recipient blood repertoires at later times.

TCRdb keeps only in-frame clones here, not all; method: immunoSEQ multiplex PCR. This sample carries about 6,900 clones, more than 95% of them seen once, and the ten largest clones take under 0.6%. This CDR3 is 13 amino acids long. The germline V gene encodes CDR1 SGHAT and CDR2 FQNNGV. Losses at the gene ends were 5 bases for V and 6 bases for J; bases not matched to a gene: 6. This receptor was identified in a woman between 25 and 40 years old in good health and a related stem cell transplant donor. The sequenced sample was naive CD8+ T cells sorted from PBMCs. The genes are TRBV11-2 and TRBJ2-7; 8 positions match TRBD2. For the CDR3, the DNA is TGTGCCAGCAGCGATCCGGGACTAGTCGAGCAGTACTTC. Its translation is CASSDPGLVEQYF.